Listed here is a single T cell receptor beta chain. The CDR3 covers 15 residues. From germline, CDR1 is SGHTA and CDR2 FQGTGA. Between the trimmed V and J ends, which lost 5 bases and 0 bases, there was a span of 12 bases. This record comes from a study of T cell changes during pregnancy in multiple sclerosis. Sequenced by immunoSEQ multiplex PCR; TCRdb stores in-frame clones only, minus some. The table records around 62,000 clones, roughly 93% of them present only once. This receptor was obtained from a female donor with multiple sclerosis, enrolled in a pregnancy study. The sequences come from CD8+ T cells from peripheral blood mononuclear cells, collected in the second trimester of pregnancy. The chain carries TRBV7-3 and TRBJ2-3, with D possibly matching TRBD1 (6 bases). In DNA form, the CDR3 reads TGTGCCAGCAGCCCGCTGGGGGCTAGCACAGATACGCAGTATTTT. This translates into CASSPLGASTDTQYF.